The rows below give T cell receptor beta chains drawn from one sample of a study of blood T cell repertoires in COVID-19. Some clones are missing from TCRdb's copy, which holds only in-frame ones; the method was immunoSEQ multiplex PCR. The sample has about 260,000 clones, 87% seen once. The source material was peripheral blood. Every receptor here comes from a woman in her forties who had recovered from COVID-19. Each CDR3 is given with its conserved first and last residue.

v_gene	j_gene	CDR3aa
TRBV2	TRBJ1-1	CASSQGTGDTEAFF
TRBV9	TRBJ2-1	CASSVGGGAYNEQFF
TRBV5-6	TRBJ1-1	CASSLESTEAFF
TRBV5-4	TRBJ2-7	CASSWGTATYEQYF
TRBV6-2/TRBV6-3	TRBJ2-6	CASSMDSPSGANVLTF
TRBV28	TRBJ2-1	CASSLTGVNEQFF
TRBV30	TRBJ1-1	CAWSSLTEAFF
TRBV7-3	TRBJ2-1	CASSSKAGLPPGEQFF
TRBV6-5	TRBJ1-3	CASKAGGGNTIYF
TRBV5-5	TRBJ2-1	CASSPQGFEQFF
TRBV27	TRBJ2-7	CASSSRTGVYEQYF
TRBV15	TRBJ1-2	CATSRAQDHGYTF
TRBV13	TRBJ2-3	CASSFGGYTDTQYF
TRBV9	TRBJ1-6	CASSIRDRELSPLHF
TRBV27	TRBJ2-2	CASSLGPGPGELFF
TRBV2	TRBJ2-7	CASGQGAYEQYF
TRBV5-1	TRBJ1-1	CASSLSLLNTEAFF
TRBV11-2	TRBJ1-1	CASSYSRDTEAFF
TRBV2	TRBJ2-1	CASSEGHNEQFF
TRBV6-5	TRBJ1-3	CASMPGPLRNTIYF
TRBV29-1	TRBJ1-3	CSVGRGGNTIYF
TRBV5-6	TRBJ2-6	CASSWSGTAYGANVLTF
TRBV6-5	TRBJ2-1	CASSYNAEFLFF
TRBV19	TRBJ2-7	CASSRVLDNAYEQYF
TRBV12-3/TRBV12-4	TRBJ1-2	CASSPGSWGYTF
TRBV5-1	TRBJ2-1	CASSPRSSNEQFF
TRBV5-4	TRBJ2-3	CASSLVTGGSTDTQYF
TRBV5-1	TRBJ2-3	CASSPWGLAGGADTQYF
TRBV21-1	TRBJ1-2	CASSKGRRQGYGYTF
TRBV5-4	TRBJ2-5	CASSLSTRGRETQYF
TRBV21-1	TRBJ2-2	CASRRSAYTGELFF
TRBV5-4	TRBJ1-2	CASSLVGRGVYGYTF
TRBV9	TRBJ2-3	CASSPQVRSVTDTQYF
TRBV5-6	TRBJ2-2	CASSWATSGNAGELFF
TRBV5-4	TRBJ1-2	CASSLTSGTVYGYTF
TRBV19	TRBJ1-6	CASIQTGTANSPLHF
TRBV6-7	TRBJ2-7	CASSPLDRDPYEQYF
TRBV7-3	TRBJ2-7	CASSLVGTAGEQYF
TRBV5-4	TRBJ1-2	CASSRDSHPDTF
TRBV24-1	TRBJ2-1	CATSAGVGEQFF
TRBV18	TRBJ1-1	CASSRQENTEAFF
TRBV7-6	TRBJ1-3	CASTQDRADSGNTIYF
TRBV6-5	TRBJ2-7	CASNPLAGGSYEQYF
TRBV7-3	TRBJ1-1	CASSFSGDTEAFF
TRBV15	TRBJ1-4	CATSSAGSDEKLFF
TRBV27	TRBJ2-7	CASSLLGPGGIGGYEQYF
TRBV18	TRBJ1-1	CASSPGTGVMNTEAFF
TRBV10-1	TRBJ2-3	CASSGAGGLVTDTQYF
TRBV14	TRBJ2-1	CASSNQGIGGARIINEQFF
TRBV18	TRBJ2-1	CASSPTASGGYNEQFF
TRBV7-2	TRBJ1-2	CASSSRGGPNGYTF
TRBV6-1	TRBJ1-2	CASSEARGQGRSGYTF
TRBV19	TRBJ1-1	CASSRRLGTGNTEAFF